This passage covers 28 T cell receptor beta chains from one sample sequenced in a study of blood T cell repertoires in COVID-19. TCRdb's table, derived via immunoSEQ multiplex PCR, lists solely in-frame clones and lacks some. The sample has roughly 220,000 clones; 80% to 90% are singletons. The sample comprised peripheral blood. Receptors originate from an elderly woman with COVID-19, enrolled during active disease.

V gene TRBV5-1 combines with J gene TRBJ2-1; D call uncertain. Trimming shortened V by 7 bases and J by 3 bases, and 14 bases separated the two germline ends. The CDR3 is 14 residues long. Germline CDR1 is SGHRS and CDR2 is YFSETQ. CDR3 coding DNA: TGCGCCAGCGGGTGGTCGGGTAGCTACAATGAGCAGTTCTTC. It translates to CASGWSGSYNEQFF.

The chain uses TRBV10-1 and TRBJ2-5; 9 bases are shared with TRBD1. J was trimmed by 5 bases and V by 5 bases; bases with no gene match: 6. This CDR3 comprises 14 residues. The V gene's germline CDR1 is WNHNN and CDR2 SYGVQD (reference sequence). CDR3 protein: CASSPGQGRETQYF. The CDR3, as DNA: TGCGCCAGCAGTCCCGGACAGGGGCGGGAGACCCAGTACTTC.

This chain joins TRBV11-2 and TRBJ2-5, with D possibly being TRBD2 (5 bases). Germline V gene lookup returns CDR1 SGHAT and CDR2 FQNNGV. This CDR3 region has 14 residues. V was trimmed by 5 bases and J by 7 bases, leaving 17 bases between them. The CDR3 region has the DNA TGTGCCAGCAGCCCCCTGACCGGGGTGGGGACCCAGTACTTC. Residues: CASSPLTGVGTQYF.

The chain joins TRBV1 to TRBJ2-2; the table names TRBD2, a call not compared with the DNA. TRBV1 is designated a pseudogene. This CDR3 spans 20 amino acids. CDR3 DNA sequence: TGCACCAGCAGCCAAGTTTCCCCCTTCTCTAGCGGGAATAACACCGGGGAGCTGTTTTTT. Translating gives CTSSQVSPFSSGNNTGELFF.

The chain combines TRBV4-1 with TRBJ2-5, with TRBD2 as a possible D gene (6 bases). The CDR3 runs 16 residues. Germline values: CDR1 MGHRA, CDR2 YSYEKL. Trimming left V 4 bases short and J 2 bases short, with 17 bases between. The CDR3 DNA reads TGCGCCAGCAGCCTCAGAGTTACTAGCAATCAAGAGACCCAGTACTTC. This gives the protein CASSLRVTSNQETQYF.

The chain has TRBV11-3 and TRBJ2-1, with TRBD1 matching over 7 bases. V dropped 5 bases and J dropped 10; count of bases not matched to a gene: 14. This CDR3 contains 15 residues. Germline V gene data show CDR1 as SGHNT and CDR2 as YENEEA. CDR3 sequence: CASSLGGVTGSEQFF. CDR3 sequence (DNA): TGTGCCAGCAGCCTAGGGGGCGTCACAGGTTCCGAGCAGTTCTTC.

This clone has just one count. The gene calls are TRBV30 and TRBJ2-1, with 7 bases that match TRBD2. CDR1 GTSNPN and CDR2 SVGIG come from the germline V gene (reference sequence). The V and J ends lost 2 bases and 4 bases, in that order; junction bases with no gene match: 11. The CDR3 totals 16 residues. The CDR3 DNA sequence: TGTGCCTGGAGTATGCAAGGACTAGAGAATTACAATGAGCAGTTCTTC. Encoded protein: CAWSMQGLENYNEQFF.

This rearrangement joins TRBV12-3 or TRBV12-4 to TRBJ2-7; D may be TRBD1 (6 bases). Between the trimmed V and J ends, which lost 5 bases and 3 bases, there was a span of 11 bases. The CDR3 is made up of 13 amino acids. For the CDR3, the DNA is TGTGCCAGCAGTCCCCTAGGGGGCTACGAGCAGTACTTC. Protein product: CASSPLGGYEQYF.

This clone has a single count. CDR3 loop: CASSLREGPYNEQFF. The CDR3 DNA follows: TGTGCCAGCAGTTTACGGGAGGGGCCCTACAATGAGCAGTTCTTC. V is TRBV27 and J is TRBJ2-1, with 8 bases identical to TRBD2. Germline CDR1 and CDR2: MNHEY and SMNVEV (reference sequence). V lost 2 bases to trimming and J lost 2 bases; unmatched junction nucleotides: 2. The CDR3 covers 15 residues.

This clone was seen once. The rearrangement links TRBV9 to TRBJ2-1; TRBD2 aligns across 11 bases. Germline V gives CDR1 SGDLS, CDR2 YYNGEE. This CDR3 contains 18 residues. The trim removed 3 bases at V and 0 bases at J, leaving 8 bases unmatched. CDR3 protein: CASSAYPGLADSYNEQFF. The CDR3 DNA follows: TGTGCCAGCAGCGCATACCCGGGACTAGCGGACTCCTACAATGAGCAGTTCTTC. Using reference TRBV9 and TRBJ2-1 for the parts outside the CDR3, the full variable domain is DSGVTQTPKHLITATGQRVTLRCSPRSGDLSVYWYQQSLDQGLQFLIQYYNGEERAKGNILERFSAQQFPDLHSELNLSSLELGDSALYFCASSAYPGLADSYNEQFFGPGTRLTVL.

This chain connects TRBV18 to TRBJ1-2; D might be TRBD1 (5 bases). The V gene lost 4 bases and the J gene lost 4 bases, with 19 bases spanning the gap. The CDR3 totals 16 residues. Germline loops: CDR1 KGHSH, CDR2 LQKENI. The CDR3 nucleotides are TGTGCCAGCTCACTTTCGAGACAGCTCAATCGCTATGGCTACACCTTC. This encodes CASSLSRQLNRYGYTF.

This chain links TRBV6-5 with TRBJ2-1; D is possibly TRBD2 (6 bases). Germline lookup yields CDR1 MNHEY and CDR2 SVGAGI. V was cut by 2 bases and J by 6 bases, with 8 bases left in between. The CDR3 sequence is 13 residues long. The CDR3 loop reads CASSYLATNEQFF. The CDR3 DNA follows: TGTGCCAGCAGTTACCTAGCGACCAATGAGCAGTTCTTC.

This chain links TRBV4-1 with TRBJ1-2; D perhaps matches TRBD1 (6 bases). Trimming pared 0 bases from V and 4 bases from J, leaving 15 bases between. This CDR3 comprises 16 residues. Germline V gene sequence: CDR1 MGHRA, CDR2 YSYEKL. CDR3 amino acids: CASSQDRRQAIYGYTF. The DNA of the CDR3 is TGCGCCAGCAGCCAAGATCGGCGACAGGCGATCTATGGCTACACCTTC.

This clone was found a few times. The CDR3 sequence is CASSRRASSNQPQHF. The CDR3 nucleotides are TGTGCCAGCAGCCGCAGGGCTTCAAGCAATCAGCCCCAGCATTTT. The chain has TRBV13 and TRBJ1-5, with D maybe TRBD1 (5 bases). Trimming left V 5 bases short and J 1 base short, with 12 bases between. Germline lookup yields CDR1 PRHDT and CDR2 FYEKMQ (reference sequence). CDR3 size: 15 residues. The whole variable domain, filled in from reference TRBV13 and TRBJ1-5, reads AAGVIQSPRHLIKEKRETATLKCYPIPRHDTVYWYQQGPGQDPQFLISFYEKMQSDKGSIPDRFSAQQFSDYHSELNMSSLELGDSALYFCASSRRASSNQPQHFGDGTRLSIL.

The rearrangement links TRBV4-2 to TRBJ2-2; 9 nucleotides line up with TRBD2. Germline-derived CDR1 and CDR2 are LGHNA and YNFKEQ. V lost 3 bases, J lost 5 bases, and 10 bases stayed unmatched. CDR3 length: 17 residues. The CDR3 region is CASSQSTGAGGTGELFF. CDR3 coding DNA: TGTGCCAGCAGCCAGTCTACGGGAGCGGGAGGAACCGGGGAGCTGTTTTTT.

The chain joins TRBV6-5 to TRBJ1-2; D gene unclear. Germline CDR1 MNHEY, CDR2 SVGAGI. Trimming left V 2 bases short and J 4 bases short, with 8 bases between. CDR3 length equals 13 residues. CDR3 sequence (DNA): TGTGCCAGCAGTTACCGGGGAGGCTATGGCTACACCTTC. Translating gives CASSYRGGYGYTF.

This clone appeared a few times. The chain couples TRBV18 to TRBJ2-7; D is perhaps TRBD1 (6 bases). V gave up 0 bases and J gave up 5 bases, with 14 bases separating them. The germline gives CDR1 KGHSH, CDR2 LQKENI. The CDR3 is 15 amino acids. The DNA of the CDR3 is TGTGCCAGCTCACCACCGTCGAGACAGGTTAACGAGCAGTACTTC. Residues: CASSPPSRQVNEQYF.

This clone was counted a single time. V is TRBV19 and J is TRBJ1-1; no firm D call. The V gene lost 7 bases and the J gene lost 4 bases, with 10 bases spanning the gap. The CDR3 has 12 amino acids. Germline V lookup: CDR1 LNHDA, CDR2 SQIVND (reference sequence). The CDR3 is CASKAGITEAFF. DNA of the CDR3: TGTGCCAGTAAGGCGGGGATCACTGAAGCTTTCTTT.

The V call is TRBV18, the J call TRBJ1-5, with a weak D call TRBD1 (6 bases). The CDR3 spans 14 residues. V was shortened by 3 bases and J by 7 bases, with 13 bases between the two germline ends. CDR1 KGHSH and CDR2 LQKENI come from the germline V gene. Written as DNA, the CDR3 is TGTGCCAGCTCACCGTCACAGGGTGGCCAGCCCCAGCATTTT. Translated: CASSPSQGGQPQHF. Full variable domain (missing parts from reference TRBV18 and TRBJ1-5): NAGVMQNPRHLVRRRGQEARLRCSPMKGHSHVYWYRQLPEEGLKFMVYLQKENIIDESGMPKERFSAEFPKEGPSILRIQQVVRGDSAAYFCASSPSQGGQPQHFGDGTRLSIL.

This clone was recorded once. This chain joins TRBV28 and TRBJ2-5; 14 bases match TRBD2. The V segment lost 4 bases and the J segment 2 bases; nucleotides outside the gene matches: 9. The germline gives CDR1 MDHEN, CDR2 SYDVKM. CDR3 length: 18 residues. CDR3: CASSSPGLAGVGQETQYF. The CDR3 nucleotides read TGTGCCAGCAGTTCGCCGGGACTAGCGGGAGTTGGGCAAGAGACCCAGTACTTC. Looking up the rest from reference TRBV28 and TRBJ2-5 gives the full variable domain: DVKVTQSSRYLVKRTGEKVFLECVQDMDHENMFWYRQDPGLGLRLIYFSYDVKMKEKGDIPEGYSVSREKKERFSLILESASTNQTSMYLCASSSPGLAGVGQETQYFGPGTRLLVL.

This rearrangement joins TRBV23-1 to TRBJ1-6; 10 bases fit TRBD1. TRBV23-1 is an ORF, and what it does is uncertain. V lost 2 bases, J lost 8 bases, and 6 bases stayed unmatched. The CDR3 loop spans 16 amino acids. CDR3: CASSQPPGQGDSPLHF. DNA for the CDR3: TGCGCCAGCAGTCAACCCCCCGGACAGGGGGATTCACCCCTCCACTTT.

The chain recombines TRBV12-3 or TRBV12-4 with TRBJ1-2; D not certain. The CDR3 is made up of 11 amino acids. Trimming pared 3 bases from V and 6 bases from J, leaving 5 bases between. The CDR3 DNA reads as TGTGCCAGCAGTTTCGGGAATGGCTACACCTTC. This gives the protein CASSFGNGYTF.

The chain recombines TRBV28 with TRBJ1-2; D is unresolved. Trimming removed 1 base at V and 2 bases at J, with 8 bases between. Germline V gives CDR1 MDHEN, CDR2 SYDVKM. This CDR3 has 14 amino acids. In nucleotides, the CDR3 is TGTGCCAGCAGTTTATCCGGGGAGAACTATGGCTACACCTTC. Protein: CASSLSGENYGYTF.

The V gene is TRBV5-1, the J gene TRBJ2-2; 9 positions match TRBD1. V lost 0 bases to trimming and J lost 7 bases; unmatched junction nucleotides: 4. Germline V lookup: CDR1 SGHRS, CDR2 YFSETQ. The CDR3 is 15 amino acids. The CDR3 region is CASSLGQGVGGELFF. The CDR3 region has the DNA TGCGCCAGCAGCTTGGGACAGGGGGTCGGCGGGGAGCTGTTTTTT.

This CDR3 reads CASRPTADNSPLHF. CDR3 coding DNA: TGTGCCAGCAGACCTACCGCGGATAATTCACCCCTCCACTTT. This rearrangement joins TRBV28 to TRBJ1-6; D is unresolved. The CDR3 totals 14 residues. V lost 6 bases and J 5 bases, leaving 11 bases between the germline ends. Germline CDR1 MDHEN, CDR2 SYDVKM.

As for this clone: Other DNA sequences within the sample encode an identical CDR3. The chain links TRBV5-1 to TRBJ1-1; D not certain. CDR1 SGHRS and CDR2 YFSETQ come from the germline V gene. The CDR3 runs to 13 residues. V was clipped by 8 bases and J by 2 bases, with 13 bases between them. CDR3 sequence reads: CASRGRLNTEAFF. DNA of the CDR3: TGCGCCAGTAGAGGGAGGTTAAACACTGAAGCTTTCTTT.

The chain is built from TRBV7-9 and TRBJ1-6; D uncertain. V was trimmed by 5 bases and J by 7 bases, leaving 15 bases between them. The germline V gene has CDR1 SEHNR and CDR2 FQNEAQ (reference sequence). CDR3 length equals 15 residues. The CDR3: CASSRPRRGNSPLHF. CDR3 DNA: TGTGCCAGCAGCCGACCCCGACGGGGAAATTCACCCCTCCACTTT.

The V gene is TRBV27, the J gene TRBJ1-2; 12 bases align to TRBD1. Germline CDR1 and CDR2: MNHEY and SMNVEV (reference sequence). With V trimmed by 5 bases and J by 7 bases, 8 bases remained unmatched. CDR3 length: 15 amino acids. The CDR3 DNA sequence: TGTGCCAGCAGTGCATCCGGGACAGGGGGCCGTGGCTACACCTTC. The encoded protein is CASSASGTGGRGYTF.